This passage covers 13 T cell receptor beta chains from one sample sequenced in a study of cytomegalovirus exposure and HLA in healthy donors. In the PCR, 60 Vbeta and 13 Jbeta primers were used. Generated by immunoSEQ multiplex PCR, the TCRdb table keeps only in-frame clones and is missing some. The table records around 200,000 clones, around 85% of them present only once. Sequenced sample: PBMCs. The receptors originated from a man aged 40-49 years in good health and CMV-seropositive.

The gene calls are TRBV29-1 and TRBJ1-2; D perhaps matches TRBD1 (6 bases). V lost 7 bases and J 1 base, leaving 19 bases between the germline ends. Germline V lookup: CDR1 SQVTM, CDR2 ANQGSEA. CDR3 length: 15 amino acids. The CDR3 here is CSAEGGVGNNYGYTF. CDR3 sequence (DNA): TGCAGCGCCGAAGGGGGGGTAGGGAATAACTATGGCTACACCTTC. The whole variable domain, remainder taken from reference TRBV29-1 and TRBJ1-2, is SAVISQKPSRDICQRGTSLTIQCQVDSQVTMMFWYRQQPGQSLTLIATANQGSEATYESGFVIDKFPISRPNLTFSTLTVSNMSPEDSSIYLCSAEGGVGNNYGYTFGSGTRLTVV.

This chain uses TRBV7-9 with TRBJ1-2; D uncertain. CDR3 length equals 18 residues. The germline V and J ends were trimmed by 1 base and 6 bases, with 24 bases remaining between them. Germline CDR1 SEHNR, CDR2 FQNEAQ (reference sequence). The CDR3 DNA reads TGTGCCAGCAGCTTAGGTGTCGGCGTTGGCAGGTCTGACGATGGCTACACCTTC. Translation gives CASSLGVGVGRSDDGYTF.

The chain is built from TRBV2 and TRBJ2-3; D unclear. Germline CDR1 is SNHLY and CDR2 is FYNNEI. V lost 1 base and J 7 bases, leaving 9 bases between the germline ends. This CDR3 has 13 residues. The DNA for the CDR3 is TGTGCCAGCAGTGAAGACACACTAAATACGCAGTATTTT. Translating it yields CASSEDTLNTQYF. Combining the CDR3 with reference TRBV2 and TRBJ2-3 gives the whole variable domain EPEVTQTPSHQVTQMGQEVILRCVPISNHLYFYWYRQILGQKVEFLVSFYNNEISEKSEIFDDQFSVERPDGSNFTLKIRSTKLEDSAMYFCASSEDTLNTQYFGPGTRLTVL.

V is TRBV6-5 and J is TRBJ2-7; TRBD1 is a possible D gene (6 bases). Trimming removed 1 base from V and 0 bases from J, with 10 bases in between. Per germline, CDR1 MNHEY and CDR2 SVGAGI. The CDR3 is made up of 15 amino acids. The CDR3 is CASSYLQGYSYEQYF. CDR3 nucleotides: TGTGCCAGCAGTTACTTACAGGGTTACTCCTACGAGCAGTACTTC.

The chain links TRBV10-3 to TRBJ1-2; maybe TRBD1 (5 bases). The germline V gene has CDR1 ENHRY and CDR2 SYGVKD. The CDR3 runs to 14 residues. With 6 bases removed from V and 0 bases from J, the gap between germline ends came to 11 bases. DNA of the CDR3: TGTGCCATCAGGGGGGGAGGAGCTAACTATGGCTACACCTTC. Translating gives CAIRGGGANYGYTF.

The chain's CDR3 is CASSLARGLGSIQYF. The CDR3 DNA reads TGCGCCAGCAGCTTGGCCAGGGGGCTGGGGAGCATTCAGTACTTC. The chain carries TRBV5-1 and TRBJ2-4, with 8 nucleotides matching TRBD1. This CDR3 contains 15 residues. Germline lookup yields CDR1 SGHRS and CDR2 YFSETQ. Germline trimming cut 0 bases from V and 9 bases from J; bases unmatched to any gene: 8.

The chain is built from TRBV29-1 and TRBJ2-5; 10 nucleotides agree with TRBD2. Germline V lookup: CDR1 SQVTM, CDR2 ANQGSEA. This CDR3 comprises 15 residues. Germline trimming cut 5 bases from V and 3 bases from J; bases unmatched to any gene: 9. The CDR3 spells CSVRGRLAGEETQYF. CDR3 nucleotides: TGCAGCGTTCGTGGCCGTCTAGCGGGGGAAGAGACCCAGTACTTC.

CDR3 bases: TGTGCCAGCAGTGAGACAGGGGGGTATGGCTACACCTTC. Amino acid sequence: CASSETGGYGYTF. This sequence joins TRBV6-5 and TRBJ1-2, with 9 bases fitting TRBD1. This CDR3 is 13 amino acids long. Germline CDR1 and CDR2: MNHEY and SVGAGI. V was pared by 5 bases and J by 5 bases, with 3 bases of the junction left unmatched.

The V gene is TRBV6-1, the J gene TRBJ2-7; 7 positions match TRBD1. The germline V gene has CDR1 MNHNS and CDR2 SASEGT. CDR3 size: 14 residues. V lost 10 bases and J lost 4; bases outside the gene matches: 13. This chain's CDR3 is CAILVRDSPYEQYF. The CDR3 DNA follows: TGTGCCATCTTAGTCCGGGACAGCCCTTACGAGCAGTACTTC.

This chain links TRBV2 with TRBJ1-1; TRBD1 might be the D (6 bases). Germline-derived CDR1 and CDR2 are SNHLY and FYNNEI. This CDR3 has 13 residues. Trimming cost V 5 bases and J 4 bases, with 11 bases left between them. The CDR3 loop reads CASSWTVFTEAFF. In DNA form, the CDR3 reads TGTGCCAGCAGTTGGACAGTCTTCACTGAAGCTTTCTTT.

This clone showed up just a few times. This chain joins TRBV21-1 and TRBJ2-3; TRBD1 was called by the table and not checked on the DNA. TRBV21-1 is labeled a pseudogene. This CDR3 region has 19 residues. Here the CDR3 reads CASSKEPTFRQDLMDTQYF. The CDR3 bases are TGTGCCAGCAGCAAAGAGCCGACCTTCCGACAGGACCTGATGGATACGCAGTATTTT.

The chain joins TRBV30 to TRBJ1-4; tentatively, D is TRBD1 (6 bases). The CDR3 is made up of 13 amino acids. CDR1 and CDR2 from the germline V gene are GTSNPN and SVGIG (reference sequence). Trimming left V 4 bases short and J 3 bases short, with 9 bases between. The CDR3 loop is CAWKAGANEKLFF. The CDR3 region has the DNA TGTGCCTGGAAGGCAGGGGCTAATGAAAAACTGTTTTTT.

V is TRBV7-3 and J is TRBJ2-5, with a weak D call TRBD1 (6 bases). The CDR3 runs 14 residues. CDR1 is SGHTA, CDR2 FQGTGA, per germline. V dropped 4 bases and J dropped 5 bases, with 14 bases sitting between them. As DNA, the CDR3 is TGTGCCAGCAGCTCAAAAGGGGGTCCCGAGACCCAGTACTTC. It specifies CASSSKGGPETQYF.